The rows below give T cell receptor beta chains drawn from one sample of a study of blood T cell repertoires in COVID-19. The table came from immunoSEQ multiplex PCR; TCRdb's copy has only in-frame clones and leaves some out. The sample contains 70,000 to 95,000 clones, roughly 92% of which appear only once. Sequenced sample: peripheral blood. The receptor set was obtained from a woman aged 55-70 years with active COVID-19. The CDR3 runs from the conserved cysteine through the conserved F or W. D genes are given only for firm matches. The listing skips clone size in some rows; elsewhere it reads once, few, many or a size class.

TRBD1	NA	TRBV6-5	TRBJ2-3	CASRRDRGRPDTQYF	TGTGCCAGCAGAAGGGACAGGGGGCGCCCAGATACGCAGTATTTT
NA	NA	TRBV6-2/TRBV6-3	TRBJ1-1	CASSFFIDRNTEAFF	TGTGCCAGCAGTTTCTTCATCGACAGGAACACTGAAGCTTTCTTT
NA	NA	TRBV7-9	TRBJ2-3	CASSLAHTGRGTDTQYF	TGTGCCAGCAGCTTAGCGCATACAGGGAGAGGCACAGATACGCAGTATTTT
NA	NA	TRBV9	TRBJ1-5	CASSAGDNRSNQPQHF	TGTGCCAGCAGCGCCGGGGACAATAGGAGCAATCAGCCCCAGCATTTT
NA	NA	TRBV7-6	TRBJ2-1	CASTRDGESYNEQFF	TGTGCCAGCACTCGGGATGGGGAATCCTACAATGAGCAGTTCTTC
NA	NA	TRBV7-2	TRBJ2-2	CASSPGTTRFGELFF	TGTGCCAGCAGCCCCGGGACAACAAGGTTCGGGGAGCTGTTTTTT
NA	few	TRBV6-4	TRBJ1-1	CASSDSNEFLDTEAFF	TGTGCCAGCAGTGACTCGAATGAGTTCTTGGACACTGAAGCTTTCTTT
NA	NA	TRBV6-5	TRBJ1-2	CASTDPGTLYGYTF	TGTGCCAGCACCGACCCGGGAACCCTCTATGGCTACACCTTC
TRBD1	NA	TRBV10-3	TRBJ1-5	CAISESGTGQPQHF	TGTGCCATCAGTGAGTCAGGGACAGGCCAGCCCCAGCATTTT
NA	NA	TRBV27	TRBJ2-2	CASRQGNSGELFF	TGTGCCAGCAGACAGGGCAATTCCGGGGAGCTGTTTTTT
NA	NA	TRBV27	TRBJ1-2	CASAEGGGLVKGYTF	TGTGCCAGCGCCGAGGGAGGAGGTCTCGTTAAGGGCTACACCTTC
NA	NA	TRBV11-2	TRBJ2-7	CASSLSADSSREQYF	TGTGCCAGCAGCTTATCAGCGGATTCTTCTCGGGAGCAGTACTTC
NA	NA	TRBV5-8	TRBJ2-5	CASSVGRGLQGETQYF	TGTGCCAGCAGCGTAGGCCGGGGACTCCAAGGAGAGACCCAGTACTTC
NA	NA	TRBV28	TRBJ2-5	CASSTGWKTQYF	TGTGCCAGCAGTACAGGGTGGAAGACCCAGTACTTC